This T cell receptor beta chain was found in a study of T-cell reconstitution after alpha-beta-depleted transplantation in children. The germline gives CDR1 DFQATT, CDR2 SNEGSKA (reference sequence). V shed 7 bases and J shed 0 bases, with 16 bases lying between them. CDR3 length: 14 amino acids. This clonotype was picked up a small number of times. Unique molecular identifiers tagged the TCRbeta library. TCRdb re-derived calls from the PCR reads in MiXCR, one entry per CDR3 protein. The data show about 610,000 distinct CDR3 sequences, roughly a tenth seen once. This TCR derives from a human donor who donated a stem cell graft to a child with acute myeloid leukemia. Sample: PBMCs from the stem cell graft donor, taken from the stem cell graft. The rearrangement uses TRBV20-1 and TRBJ2-7; tentatively, D is TRBD1 (6 bases). Here the CDR3 reads CSVPSGATSYEQYF. In DNA form, the CDR3 reads TGCAGTGTACCATCAGGGGCTACCTCCTACGAGCAGTACTTC.